This T cell receptor (beta chain) was sequenced in a study of beta chain features in type 1 diabetes. The sequenced template was cDNA made from the entire isolated RNA. Measured with immunoSEQ multiplex PCR; TCRdb has only the in-frame clones, and not every one. The repertoire consists of over 150,000 clones, with around 10% occurring once and the leading ten covering roughly 0.5%. Study-level findings and limits: For Type 1 diabetes patients, all four CD4+ subsets carried TCRB CDR3s that were moderately but significantly shorter.

This CDR3 has 16 amino acids. CDR1 and CDR2 from the germline V gene are SGHNT and YYREEE (reference sequence). With V trimmed by 4 bases and J by 5 bases, 12 bases remained unmatched. As for this clone: Its antigen remains unidentified.

The chain combines TRBV5-4 with TRBJ2-1; 7 bases are shared with TRBD2. The sequence was obtained from a man younger than 45 with type 1 diabetes. The sequenced material came from central memory CD4+ T cells from blood. DNA for the CDR3: TGTGCCAGCAGCCAGGTGGGGAGGGCCACCGACAATGAGCAGTTCTTC. It encodes CASSQVGRATDNEQFF.